This entry lists 25 T cell receptor beta chains sequenced from one sample in a study of shared clonotypes between healthy human individuals. Sequencing used immunoSEQ multiplex PCR; TCRdb keeps in-frame clones, though not all of them. The profile shows about 2.4 million clones, under 95% of them singletons. The source material was naive CD4+ T cells from PBMCs. Subset defined: CD45RA+ positively selected. The source of these receptors is a man aged 18 to 30 in good health. Some clones in this sample may be carry-over from other donors' samples.

This chain joins TRBV28 and TRBJ2-3; no reliable D call. V was pared by 7 bases and J by 0 bases, with 8 bases between. This CDR3 contains 13 residues. Germline V CDR1 and CDR2: MDHEN, SYDVKM. The CDR3 DNA sequence: TGTGCCAGCACCGTTACCAGCACAGATACGCAGTATTTT. It yields the protein CASTVTSTDTQYF.

The chain has TRBV6-5 and TRBJ1-5; D unresolved. The CDR3 covers 12 residues. Trimming pared 6 bases from V and 4 bases from J, leaving 7 bases between. Germline V CDR1 and CDR2: MNHEY, SVGAGI. As DNA, the CDR3 is TGTGCCAGCAGAATGCCGAATCAGCCCCAGCATTTT. It yields the protein CASRMPNQPQHF.

The chain couples TRBV14 to TRBJ2-3; 9 bases align to TRBD2. The CDR3 covers 15 residues. From germline, CDR1 is SGHDN and CDR2 FVKESK. The junction had 6 bases not matched to a gene; V was cut back by 3 bases and J by 5 bases. CDR3 bases: TGTGCCAGCAGCCAGCTAGCGGGATTATTAGATACGCAGTATTTT. Protein: CASSQLAGLLDTQYF.

This chain connects TRBV29-1 to TRBJ2-5; D remains ambiguous. Germline CDR1 reads SQVTM; CDR2 reads ANQGSEA. V dropped 6 bases and J dropped 1 base, with 12 bases sitting between them. The CDR3 spans 13 residues. The CDR3 is CSVSLSSQETQYF. DNA for the CDR3: TGCAGCGTATCGTTAAGCAGCCAAGAGACCCAGTACTTC.

This rearrangement joins TRBV30 to TRBJ1-4; the D gene is possibly TRBD1 (5 bases). There are 11 residues in the CDR3. CDR1 is GTSNPN, CDR2 SVGIG, per germline (reference sequence). The V end lost 3 bases, the J end lost 8 bases, and 7 bases lay between the germline ends. CDR3 sequence reads: CAWSWGEKLFF. The CDR3 DNA reads as TGTGCCTGGAGCTGGGGGGAAAAACTGTTTTTT.

As to this clone: Other DNA sequences in this specimen translate into the identical CDR3. The chain recombines TRBV7-3 with TRBJ2-3; no clear D gene. V was shortened by 2 bases and J by 0 bases, with 6 bases between the two germline ends. Germline V gives CDR1 SGHTA, CDR2 FQGTGA. This CDR3 is built from 14 residues. The CDR3 nucleotides are TGTGCCAGCAGCTTAGGGGTGAGCACAGATACGCAGTATTTT. This codes for CASSLGVSTDTQYF.

This sequence joins TRBV5-1 and TRBJ2-3, with 8 bases lining up with TRBD2. CDR3 length: 19 residues. Germline CDR1 and CDR2: SGHRS and YFSETQ. V lost 0 bases to trimming and J lost 1 base; unmatched junction nucleotides: 13. The CDR3 spells CASSLEVGRAGAGTDTQYF. CDR3 nucleotide sequence: TGCGCCAGCAGCTTGGAGGTCGGGAGGGCCGGGGCGGGCACAGATACGCAGTATTTT.

This clone has only a few counts. The chain recombines TRBV10-3 with TRBJ1-1, with D uncertain. The V gene's germline CDR1 is ENHRY and CDR2 SYGVKD. The CDR3 extends over 11 amino acids. Trimming took off 4 bases at V and 2 bases at J, with 2 bases between the two ends. The CDR3 loop reads CAISVNTEAFF. The CDR3, as DNA: TGTGCCATCAGTGTCAACACTGAAGCTTTCTTT.

The J gene is TRBJ2-7, the V gene TRBV29-1; D ambiguous. The germline CDR1 and CDR2 sequences are SQVTM and ANQGSEA. Trimming took off 5 bases at V and 12 bases at J, with 20 bases between the two ends. There are 12 residues in the CDR3. CDR3: CSVRTDGTKPYF. CDR3 DNA sequence: TGCAGCGTTAGGACGGATGGCACGAAACCGTACTTC.

This clone was counted a single time. The rearrangement links TRBV7-9 to TRBJ2-3; a weak D match, TRBD1 (6 bases). From germline, CDR1 is SEHNR and CDR2 FQNEAQ (reference sequence). V dropped 5 bases and J dropped 0 bases, with 18 bases sitting between them. The CDR3 consists of 17 residues. The CDR3 DNA follows: TGTGCCAGCAGCCGATGGCAGGGGACGTCTAGCACAGATACGCAGTATTTT. This translates into CASSRWQGTSSTDTQYF. The whole variable domain, filled in from reference TRBV7-9 and TRBJ2-3, reads DTGVSQNPRHKITKRGQNVTFRCDPISEHNRLYWYRQTLGQGPEFLTYFQNEAQLEKSRLLSDRFSAERPKGSFSTLEIQRTEQGDSAMYLCASSRWQGTSSTDTQYFGPGTRLTVL.

This rearrangement joins TRBV6-6 to TRBJ1-2; maybe TRBD1 (5 bases). The V gene's germline CDR1 is MNHNY and CDR2 SVGAGI (reference sequence). This CDR3 is 14 amino acids long. Trimming took off 7 bases at V and 8 bases at J, with 20 bases between the two ends. In DNA form, the CDR3 reads TGTGCCAGCACCCCGGGTCTGGCAGGGTACGGCTACACCTTC. This codes for CASTPGLAGYGYTF.

This clone was seen just once. The chain couples TRBV5-1 to TRBJ2-2; TRBD1 matches 7 bases. V shed 7 bases and J 0 bases; nucleotides not matched to a gene: 9. The CDR3 runs 16 residues. In germline, CDR1 is SGHRS, CDR2 YFSETQ. DNA for the CDR3: TGCGCCAGCTTGGGACAGACCTCCGCGAACACCGGGGAGCTGTTTTTT. It codes for CASLGQTSANTGELFF.

The V gene is TRBV4-2, the J gene TRBJ1-1, with D perhaps TRBD1 (6 bases). Germline V CDR1 and CDR2: LGHNA, YNFKEQ. V was clipped by 5 bases and J by 6 bases, with 19 bases between them. The CDR3 length is 15 residues. This CDR3 reads CASSWGLGGMSEAFF. DNA of the CDR3: TGTGCCAGCAGCTGGGGTTTAGGGGGTATGTCTGAAGCTTTCTTT.

Points on this clone: This CDR3 is also generated by other DNA sequences in the sample. J is TRBJ2-5 and V is TRBV5-1, with a tentative D call TRBD1 (6 bases). Germline V gene sequence: CDR1 SGHRS, CDR2 YFSETQ. CDR3 size: 14 residues. The V end was cut by 2 bases, the J end by 1 base, with 9 bases between. The CDR3 reads CASSFGTSQETQYF. The CDR3 nucleotides are TGCGCCAGCAGCTTTGGGACATCCCAAGAGACCCAGTACTTC.

The CDR3 DNA is TGTGCCATCACCAGGGGACTAGCGGGCTCCTACGAGCAGTACTTC. Its translation: CAITRGLAGSYEQYF. This chain links TRBV10-3 with TRBJ2-7; 12 bases match TRBD2. CDR3 length: 15 amino acids. Germline CDR1 is ENHRY and CDR2 is SYGVKD. The J segment lost 0 bases and the V segment lost 7 bases, leaving 4 bases of the junction unmatched.

This chain joins TRBV7-7 and TRBJ2-5; the match to TRBD2 covers 7 bases. Germline-derived CDR1 and CDR2 are SSHAT and FNYEAQ (reference sequence). With V trimmed by 5 bases and J by 3 bases, 6 bases remained unmatched. CDR3 length: 14 amino acids. The CDR3 DNA follows: TGTGCCAGCAGCCCCAGCGGGACTAAAGAGACCCAGTACTTC. Translation gives CASSPSGTKETQYF.

CDR3 protein: CASSTPFDRGLTDTQYF. CDR3 DNA: TGTGCCAGCAGCACGCCTTTCGACAGGGGACTTACCGATACGCAGTATTTT. The chain couples TRBV7-9 to TRBJ2-3; 8 bases are shared with TRBD1. The junction had 16 bases not matched to a gene; V was cut back by 5 bases and J by 6 bases. The germline V gene has CDR1 SEHNR and CDR2 FQNEAQ (reference sequence). The CDR3 spans 17 residues. Full variable domain (outside the CDR3, taken from reference TRBV7-9 and TRBJ2-3): DTGVSQNPRHKITKRGQNVTFRCDPISEHNRLYWYRQTLGQGPEFLTYFQNEAQLEKSRLLSDRFSAERPKGSFSTLEIQRTEQGDSAMYLCASSTPFDRGLTDTQYFGPGTRLTVL.

The gene calls are TRBV6-5 and TRBJ1-4; D gene unclear. V was pared by 2 bases and J by 7 bases, with 14 bases between. Per germline, CDR1 MNHEY and CDR2 SVGAGI. This CDR3 has 15 residues. CDR3 protein: CASSYRGMWGEKLFF. The DNA for the CDR3 is TGTGCCAGCAGTTACCGGGGAATGTGGGGTGAAAAACTGTTTTTT.

Turning to this clone: The sample has other DNA sequences that encode this CDR3 too. The V gene is TRBV5-1, the J gene TRBJ2-5; unclear D gene. V was clipped by 4 bases and J by 0 bases, with 4 bases between them. The CDR3 sequence is 12 residues long. CDR1 SGHRS and CDR2 YFSETQ come from the germline V gene. As DNA, the CDR3 is TGCGCCAGCAGCCTCTACCAAGAGACCCAGTACTTC. Its protein is CASSLYQETQYF.

Written as DNA, the CDR3 is TGTGCCAGCACCCCCCGGCGGGGGCTGAACACTGAAGCTTTCTTT. Translated, it gives CASTPRRGLNTEAFF. V and J are TRBV7-9 and TRBJ1-1; perhaps TRBD1 as D (6 bases). The CDR3 extends over 15 amino acids. V lost 7 bases and J 0 bases, leaving 15 bases between the germline ends. CDR1 and CDR2 (germline): SEHNR, FQNEAQ (reference sequence).

The J gene is TRBJ1-4, the V gene TRBV18; maybe TRBD1 (5 bases). V was clipped by 8 bases and J by 5 bases, with 15 bases between them. CDR1 is KGHSH, CDR2 LQKENI, per germline. This CDR3 is built from 14 residues. The CDR3 coding sequence is TGTGCCAGCCGGCGGGGGGATGGAAATGAAAAACTGTTTTTT. Residues: CASRRGDGNEKLFF.

The CDR3 coding sequence is TGTGCCAGCAGTTCGCGGGGAGGGTCCGGGGAGCTGTTTTTT. The encoded protein is CASSSRGGSGELFF. This chain uses TRBV27 with TRBJ2-2; 7 bases are shared with TRBD2. V lost 4 bases, J lost 6 bases, and 5 bases stayed unmatched. Germline assignment: CDR1 MNHEY and CDR2 SMNVEV (reference sequence). There are 14 residues in the CDR3.

In this sample, this clone turned up once. This chain joins TRBV21-1 and TRBJ1-4. TRBV21-1 has pseudogene status. This CDR3 is built from 12 residues. The CDR3: CASTSAWEKLFF. Here the CDR3 DNA reads TGTGCCAGCACCTCAGCTTGGGAAAAACTGTTTTTT.

This rearrangement joins TRBV5-1 to TRBJ1-2; D gene unclear. V was cut by 2 bases and J by 14 bases, with 16 bases left in between. Germline V gene lookup returns CDR1 SGHRS and CDR2 YFSETQ. This CDR3 has 12 amino acids. This chain's CDR3 is CASSFGHQVWTF. For the CDR3, the DNA is TGCGCCAGCAGCTTCGGGCACCAGGTGTGGACCTTC.

This sequence joins TRBV29-1 and TRBJ2-1; possibly TRBD2 for D (6 bases). Germline CDR1 and CDR2: SQVTM and ANQGSEA. This CDR3 spans 10 amino acids. Trimming pared 7 bases from V and 9 bases from J, leaving 10 bases between. CDR3 nucleotide sequence: TGCAGCGCAGCTAGCGCTGAGCAGTTCTTC. As protein: CSAASAEQFF.